A single T cell receptor (beta chain) is shown here with its context. Its antigen specificity is not known. No base qualities exist here, and no much larger clone lies one base off it. Library construction relied on 5' RACE. Sequencer: Illumina HiSeq 2500. The second PCR ran for about 6 to 11 cycles and used a J-beta primer mix along with a sample-barcoded 5' primer. A template-switch 5' adaptor carrying 12 random nucleotides introduced a unique molecular identifier onto each TCR beta cDNA molecule. Each sample yielded at least 2.5 million CDR3-containing paired-end reads. All of the RNA was converted into first-strand cDNA using the Mint cDNA synthesis kit, with a TRBC-specific oligonucleotide serving as the primer. Following uracil-DNA glycosylase treatment, all cDNA underwent a first 18-cycle PCR with the universal primers M1SS and BC2_uni_R. Turning to the authors' computational methods: For normalization, 1 million high-quality reads, each with a distinct molecular identifier, were randomly selected from each sample. Reads with shared molecular identifiers were discarded instead of being binned into consensus sequences. CDR3 identification, clonotype clustering and error correction used MiTCR with a Q25 quality threshold and the strictest error-elimination algorithm. Lower-bound total TCR beta diversity was estimated with a nonparametric unseen species model using Euler transformation. TCRdb reanalyzed the raw reads on its own, using fastp at Q25 for trimming and MiXCR for clone calling, and kept in-frame beta chains. Rows are combined by CDR3 protein, so each entry shows the most common genes and DNA. The V and J calls follow TCRdb's processing rather than the paper's. The sample table records 1,500,000 or so distinct CDR3 sequences; approximately 43% of these occur just once. The ten largest clones add up to about 3.8% of the sample.

These data are taken from a study of blood T cells in healthy people across ages (dated by TCRdb to between 2014 and 2017). With regard to the full study: In model experiments, roughly one uniquely barcoded TCR beta cDNA molecule per two T cells was captured by template switching. The study analyzed two additional independent replicas of 1 million unique cDNA reads from the same blood draw for two donors, one aged 18 to 29 and one aged 80 or older. Age-related changes in TCR beta repertoire diversity were measured in the study by deep sequencing normalized with unique cDNA molecular identifiers. To avoid experimental bias, donors of different ages were spread randomly across the sequencing lanes. Four age groups were formed from the donors: young (average approximately 15 years), middle-aged (approximately 39), aged (approximately 60) and long-lived (about 75).

The 39 donors, aged roughly 6 to 95 years, were systemically healthy Caucasian individuals from Russia. Each donor gave about 9.7 milliliters of peripheral blood, drawn into EDTA-treated Vacutainer tubes. Ficoll-Paque density-gradient centrifugation was used to isolate PBMCs, with at least 7 million obtained per sample. Total RNA, at least 5 micrograms per sample, was extracted from PBMCs with Trizol reagent. For every donor, an aliquot of PBMCs went through flow cytometry to measure the percentages of naive CD45RAhigh/CD27high T cells. The full study reports these points: The percentage of naive T cells measured by flow cytometry correlated strongly with observed TCR beta diversity. The long-lived group showed more naive CD4+ T cells, fewer expanded clones and increased TCR diversity than the aged group, suggesting age selection. Bulk unsorted PBMC profiling prevented conclusive comparison of naive and antigen-experienced compartments. The CMV infection status of donors was not known, potentially confounding age-related changes in expanded clonotypes. Estimates of total diversity from one million sequenced T cells were regarded as lower bounds and underestimates. Observed TCR beta diversity per million T cells fell roughly linearly with age, and a significant reduction was already apparent by age around 40.

Via the germline V gene, CDR1 is MGHRA and CDR2 YSYEKL. Measured from the cysteine to the phenylalanine, the CDR3 is 16 residues long. Here the CDR3 DNA is all that survives: 48 bases in frame from base 1. V loses 6 bases, J loses 0 bases, and the germline ends lie 18 bases apart. The rearranged chain carries TRBV4-1 and TRBJ2-7; the D gene is perhaps TRBD1 or TRBD2, as each covers 5 bases. The sequenced material came from blood. The sequence derives from a woman between 18 and 30 years old in good health. The CDR3 region reads CASRLTPGRNSYEQYF. The nucleotide sequence is TGCGCCAGCAGACTGACCCCGGGACGCAACTCCTACGAGCAGTACTTC.